This T cell receptor (beta chain) was captured in a study of human versus mouse CDR3 diversity and MHC coevolution. Study-level points and caveats: Human CDR3s averaged more deletions and insertions than mouse CDR3s. Clonal inequality was lowest in most of the three human donors.

The V gene's germline CDR1 is SGHRS and CDR2 YFSETQ. This CDR3 region has 14 residues. Trimming left V 4 bases short and J 5 bases short, with 12 bases between. About this clone: Its target is unknown.

Profiling relied on immunoSEQ multiplex PCR, and the TCRdb table lists in-frame clones only, not all of them. The sample contains about 83,000 clones, just under 95% of which appear only once. Material for sequencing was naive CD4+ T cells from blood. Indicated subset: CD45RO-negative CD62L-positive naive CD4 T cells. The chain carries TRBV5-1 and TRBJ1-4; weak D call: TRBD1 (6 bases). This clonotype originated in a person between 25 and 75 years old in good health. The CDR3 reads CASSMGQQNEKLFF. Here the CDR3 DNA reads TGCGCCAGCAGCATGGGACAACAAAATGAAAAACTGTTTTTT. The variable domain in full, completed from reference TRBV5-1 and TRBJ1-4, reads KAGVTQTPRYLIKTRGQQVTLSCSPISGHRSVSWYQQTPGQGLQFLFEYFSETQRNKGNFPGRFSGRQFSNSRSEMNVSTLELGDSALYLCASSMGQQNEKLFFGSGTQLSVL.